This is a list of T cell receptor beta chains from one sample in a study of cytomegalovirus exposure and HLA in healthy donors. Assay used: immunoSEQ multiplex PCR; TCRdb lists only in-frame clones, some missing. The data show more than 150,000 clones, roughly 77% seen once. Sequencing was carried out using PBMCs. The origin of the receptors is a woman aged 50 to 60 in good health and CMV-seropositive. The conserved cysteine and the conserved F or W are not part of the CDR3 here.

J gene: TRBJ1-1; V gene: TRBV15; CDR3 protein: ATSQTGVGAF
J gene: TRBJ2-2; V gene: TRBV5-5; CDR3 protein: ASSLGAAFSNTGELF
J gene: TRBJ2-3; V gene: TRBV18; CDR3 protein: ASSLGTPSTDTQY
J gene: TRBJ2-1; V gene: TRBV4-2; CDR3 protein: ASSLYERSSYNEQF
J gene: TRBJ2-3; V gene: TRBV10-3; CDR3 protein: AISESIGADTQY
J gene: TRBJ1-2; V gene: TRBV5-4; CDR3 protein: ASSLGTSNYGYT
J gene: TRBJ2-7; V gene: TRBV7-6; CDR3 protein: ASSSGLAGVARLHEQY
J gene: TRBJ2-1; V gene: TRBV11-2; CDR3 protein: ASSSYGQGMGNEQF
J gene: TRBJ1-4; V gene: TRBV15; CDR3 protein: ATSRYRDGGRSEKLF
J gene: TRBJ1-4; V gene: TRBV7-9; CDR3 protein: ASSSGQGKLF
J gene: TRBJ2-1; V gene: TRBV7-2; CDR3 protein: ASSRIQGSNEQF
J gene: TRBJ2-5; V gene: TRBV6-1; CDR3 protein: ASSEEVVKRETQY
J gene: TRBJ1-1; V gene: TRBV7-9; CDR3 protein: ASSYGGYSTEAF
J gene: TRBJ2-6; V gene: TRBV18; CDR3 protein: ASSPQNGANVLT
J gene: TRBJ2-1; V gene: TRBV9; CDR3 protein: ASSALGTGVHEQF
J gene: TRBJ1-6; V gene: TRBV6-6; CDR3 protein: ASSPDRHSYNSPLH
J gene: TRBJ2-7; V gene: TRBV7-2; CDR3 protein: ASSASGRGLEQY
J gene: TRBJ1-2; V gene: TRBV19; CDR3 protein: ASSMGTGVYGYT
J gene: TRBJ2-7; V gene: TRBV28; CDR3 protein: ASSFGGGVEQY
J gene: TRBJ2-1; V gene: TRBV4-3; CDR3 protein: ASSPGTLSYNEQF
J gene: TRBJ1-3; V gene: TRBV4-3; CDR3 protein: ASSPKVGAGNTIY
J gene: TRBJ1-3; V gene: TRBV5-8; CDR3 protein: ASSPGKIAGSGNTIY
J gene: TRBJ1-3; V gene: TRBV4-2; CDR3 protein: ASSTMDRGAIY
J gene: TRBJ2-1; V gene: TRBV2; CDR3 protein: ASSETLPGSSYNEQF